One T cell receptor beta chain is described in this entry. J gave up 5 bases and V 4 bases, and 0 bases lay outside the gene matches. The CDR3 runs 14 residues. Per germline, CDR1 SGHTA and CDR2 FQGNSA. This specimen comes from a study of cytomegalovirus exposure and HLA in healthy donors. PCR amplification relied on 60 Vbeta primers (plus 13 Jbeta primers). Generated by immunoSEQ multiplex PCR, the TCRdb table keeps only in-frame clones and is missing some. The sample shows approximately 190,000 clones, about four fifths of them seen only once. The gene calls are TRBV7-2 and TRBJ2-1, with 12 bases matching TRBD2. The TCR was taken from a woman between 18 and 30 years old in good health and CMV-seronegative. What was sequenced was PBMCs. CDR3 bases: TGTGCCAGCAGCTCTAGCGGGAGGGACAATGAGCAGTTCTTC. Amino acids: CASSSSGRDNEQFF.